This T cell receptor (beta chain) was documented in a study of PD-1 blockade in classical Hodgkin lymphoma. As regards this clone: Its target is unknown.

The germline gives CDR1 MNHNS, CDR2 SASEGT. This CDR3 spans 15 amino acids. The V and J ends lost 0 bases and 5 bases, in that order; junction bases with no gene match: 4. The time point: cycle 4 day 1 (C4D1), after more than five weeks of nivolumab. Brentuximab vedotin exposure varied among the patients, all of whom had relapsed after autologous stem cell transplantation. Patients reached a best response of complete response, partial response or progressive disease. Notes on the study in general: TCR diversity rose significantly by C4D1 in CD4+ but not CD8+ cells. What drove the repertoire differences, possibly disease activity or prior therapy, has not been defined.

The protocol was immunoSEQ multiplex PCR, while the TCRdb copy is restricted to in-frame clones and leaves out a portion. The sample contains about 28,000 clones, around four fifths of which appear only once. This clonotype originated in a human donor with classical Hodgkin lymphoma. V is TRBV6-1 and J is TRBJ1-5, with TRBD1 matching over 7 bases. Sequencing used peripheral blood mononuclear cells (PBMCs), obtained before the fourth cycle of nivolumab. As DNA, the CDR3 is TGTGCCAGCAGTGAAGCAGGGGGACAGCATCAGCCCCAGCATTTT. Translation: CASSEAGGQHQPQHF.